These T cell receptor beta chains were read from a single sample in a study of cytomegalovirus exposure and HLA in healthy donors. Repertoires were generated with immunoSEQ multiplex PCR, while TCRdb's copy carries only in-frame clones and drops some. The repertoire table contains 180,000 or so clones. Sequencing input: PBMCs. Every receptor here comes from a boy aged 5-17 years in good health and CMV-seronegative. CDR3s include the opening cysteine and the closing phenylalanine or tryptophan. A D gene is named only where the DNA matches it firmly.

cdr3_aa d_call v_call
CASSLARTGQGSMNTEAFF TRBD1 TRBV5-1
CASGEAMAGEQYF - TRBV5-6
CASKGGPGPGGVTQYF - TRBV5-1
CASSQRGSLGNEQFF - TRBV28
CASSSGVDNTEAFF - TRBV7-3
CASSDATGAYEQYF TRBD1 TRBV2
CAIQGRPRVFDTEAFF - TRBV5-8
CSVEGGEGYTF - TRBV29-1
CASSLHSQPFGAFF - TRBV27
CASRHTGGGSYEQYF TRBD2 TRBV4-1
CASSQGWAHEQFF - TRBV7-9
CASSLVTGPGELFF - TRBV7-2
CASSQIPSYGYTF - TRBV4-3
CASSLDAQAFF - TRBV7-9
CAWSEGQGITLEYNSPLHF TRBD1 TRBV30
CASRRTGWGNTIYF TRBD1 TRBV6-1
CASSFRDRGHEQFF TRBD1 TRBV7-9
CASSPSSGRSTDTQYF - TRBV28
CASSPQQVDNQPQHF - TRBV18
CASSKEYVGQLYGYTF - TRBV21-1
CASSAFSQGADTQYF TRBD1 TRBV2
CASSQDSLSYEQYF - TRBV4-3
CATSRTTGDEQYF TRBD1 TRBV15
CASSYSTGRTRTEAFF TRBD1 TRBV6-5
CASSQGSGGLNEQYF TRBD1 TRBV4-3
CASSQSSGTGDSYEQYF TRBD1 TRBV4-1
CATSSALQSSTDTQYF - TRBV15
CASSLLTGGMNTEAFF - TRBV28
CASSSNDRVTEAFF TRBD1 TRBV19
CASGGGPETQYF - TRBV7-8
CASSLGSWDTEAFF - TRBV5-1
CASSPTMAPEQFF - TRBV6-6
CASSERIGAQPQHF - TRBV6-1
CASSSDINEQFF - TRBV2
CASSLQPGVLSYEQYF - TRBV28
CASRVASAVPEKLFF - TRBV6-6
CASSPQREIDEQFF - TRBV25-1
CASIPEARGVTEAFF - TRBV27
CASSPWAGQDISGNTIYF TRBD1 TRBV19
CASSSGNTEAFF - TRBV10-2
CASTGNPPTAHNQPQHF - TRBV19
CAIGPEDTGELFF - TRBV5-4
CASSELRAVLGETQYF - TRBV2
CASSLGGQGTPEAFF TRBD1 TRBV7-3
CASSSPSSYNSPLHF - TRBV11-2
CASSPRARRLYGNEQFF - TRBV19
CASSYPSGSLWNEQFF TRBD2 TRBV7-9
CASSLNREMNTEAFF - TRBV7-9
CASSSQATETQYF - TRBV7-8
CASSYSPGNSYEQYF - TRBV6-5
CASRVRGGESYEQYF TRBD2 TRBV28
CASSLVWTGGEEQYF TRBD1 TRBV5-1